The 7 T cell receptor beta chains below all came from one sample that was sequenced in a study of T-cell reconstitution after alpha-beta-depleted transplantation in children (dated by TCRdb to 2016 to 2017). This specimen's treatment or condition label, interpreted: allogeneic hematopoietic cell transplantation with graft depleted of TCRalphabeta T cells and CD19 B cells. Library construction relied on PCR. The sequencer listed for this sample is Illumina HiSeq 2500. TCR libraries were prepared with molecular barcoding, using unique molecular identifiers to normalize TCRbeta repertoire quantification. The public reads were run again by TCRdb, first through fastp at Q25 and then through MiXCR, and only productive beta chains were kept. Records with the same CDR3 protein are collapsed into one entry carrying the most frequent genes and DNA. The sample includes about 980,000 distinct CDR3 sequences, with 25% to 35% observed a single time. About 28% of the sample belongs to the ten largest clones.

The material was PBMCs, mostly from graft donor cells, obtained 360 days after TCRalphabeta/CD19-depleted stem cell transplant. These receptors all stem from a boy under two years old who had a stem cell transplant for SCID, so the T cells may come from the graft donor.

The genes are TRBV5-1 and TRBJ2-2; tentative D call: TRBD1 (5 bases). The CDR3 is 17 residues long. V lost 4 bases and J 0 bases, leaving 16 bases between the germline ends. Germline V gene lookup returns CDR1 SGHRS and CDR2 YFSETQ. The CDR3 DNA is TGCGCCAGCAGCCTCCTCAACAGGCCTACGAACACCGGGGAGCTGTTTTTT. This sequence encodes CASSLLNRPTNTGELFF.

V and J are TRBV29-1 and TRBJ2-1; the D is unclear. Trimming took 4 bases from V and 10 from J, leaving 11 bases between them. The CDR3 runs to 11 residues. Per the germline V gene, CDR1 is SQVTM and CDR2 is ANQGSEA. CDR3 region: CSVGGWQEQFF. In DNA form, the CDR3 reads TGCAGCGTTGGAGGTTGGCAGGAGCAGTTCTTC.

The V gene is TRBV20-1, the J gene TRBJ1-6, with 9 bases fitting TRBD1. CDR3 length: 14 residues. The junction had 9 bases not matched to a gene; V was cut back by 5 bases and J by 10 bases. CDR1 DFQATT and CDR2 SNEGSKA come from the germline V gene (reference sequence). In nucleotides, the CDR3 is TGCAGTGCTTCTGGAATGGACAGGGGCTCACCCCTCCACTTT. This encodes CSASGMDRGSPLHF.

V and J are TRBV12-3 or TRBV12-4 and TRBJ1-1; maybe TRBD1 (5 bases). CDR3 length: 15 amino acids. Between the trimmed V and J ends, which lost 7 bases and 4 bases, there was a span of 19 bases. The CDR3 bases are TGTGCCAGCACTGAGAGGGAGGGGAGGGGCACTGAAGCTTTCTTT. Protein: CASTEREGRGTEAFF.

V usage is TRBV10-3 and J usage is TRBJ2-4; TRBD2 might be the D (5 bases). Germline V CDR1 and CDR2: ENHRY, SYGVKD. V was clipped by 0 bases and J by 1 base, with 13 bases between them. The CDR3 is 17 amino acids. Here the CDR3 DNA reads TGTGCCATCAGTGAGTCATCCCGGGGATCGGCCAAAAACATTCAGTACTTC. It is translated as CAISESSRGSAKNIQYF.

CDR3 in DNA: TGTGCCAGCAGTATGGGGGGGGGCCGCGCCAAAAACATTCAGTACTTC. It is translated as CASSMGGGRAKNIQYF. This chain joins TRBV6-1 and TRBJ2-4, with TRBD2 as a possible D gene (7 bases). The CDR3 is 16 residues long. The V gene's germline CDR1 is MNHNS and CDR2 SASEGT. Trimming stripped 5 bases from V and 1 base from J, with 15 bases between.

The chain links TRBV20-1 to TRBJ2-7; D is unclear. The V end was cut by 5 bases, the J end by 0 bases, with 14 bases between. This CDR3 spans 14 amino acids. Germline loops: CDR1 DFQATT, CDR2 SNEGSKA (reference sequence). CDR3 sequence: CSAPSAGLSYEQYF. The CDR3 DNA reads TGCAGTGCTCCGTCGGCCGGGCTCTCCTACGAGCAGTACTTC.